This T cell receptor (beta chain) was obtained from a study of blood T cell repertoires in COVID-19. As for the study in general: Samples of COVID-19 (acute and convalescent) were obtained from the United States, Italy and Spain.

The CDR3 has 15 residues. The J segment lost 3 bases and the V segment lost 3 bases, leaving 7 bases of the junction unmatched. Germline CDR1 is SGHAT and CDR2 is FQNNGV. Original processing methods: Reference gene primers were amplified, and this amplification served to estimate nucleated cell counts. The assay was immunoSEQ multiplex PCR, and TCRdb's table has in-frame clones only and misses some. V, J and clone size are those of that table, while D and trimming were read from the DNA. The repertoire holds about 98,000 clones, roughly 82% seen once, with about 11% in the top ten. The chain is built from TRBV11-2 and TRBJ2-7; the match to TRBD1 covers 8 bases. The sample taken for sequencing was peripheral blood. This TCR derives from a man aged 65 to 79 with active or convalescent COVID-19. The CDR3 region has the DNA TGTGCCAGCAGCTTTACTCAGGGGGCAAACTACGAGCAGTACTTC. This gives the protein CASSFTQGANYEQYF. The full variable domain, its missing parts supplied by reference TRBV11-2 and TRBJ2-7, is EAGVAQSPRYKIIEKRQSVAFWCNPISGHATLYWYQQILGQGPKLLIQFQNNGVVDDSQLPKDRFSAERLKGVDSTLKIQPAKLEDSAVYLCASSFTQGANYEQYFGPGTRLTVT.